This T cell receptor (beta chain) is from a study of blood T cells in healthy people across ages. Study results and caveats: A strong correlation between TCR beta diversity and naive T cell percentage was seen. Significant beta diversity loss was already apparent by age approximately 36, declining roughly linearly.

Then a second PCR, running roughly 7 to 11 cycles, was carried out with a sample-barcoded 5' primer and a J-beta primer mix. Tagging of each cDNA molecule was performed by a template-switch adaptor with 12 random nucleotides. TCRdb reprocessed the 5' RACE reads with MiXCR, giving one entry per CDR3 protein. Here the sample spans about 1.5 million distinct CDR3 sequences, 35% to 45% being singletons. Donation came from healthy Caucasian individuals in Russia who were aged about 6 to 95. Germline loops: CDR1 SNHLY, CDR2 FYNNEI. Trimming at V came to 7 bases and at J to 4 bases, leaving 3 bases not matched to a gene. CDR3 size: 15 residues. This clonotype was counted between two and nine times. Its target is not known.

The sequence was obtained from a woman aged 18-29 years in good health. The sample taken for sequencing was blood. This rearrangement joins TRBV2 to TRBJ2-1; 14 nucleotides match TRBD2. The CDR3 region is CASKGTSGSYNEQFF. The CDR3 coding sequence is TGTGCCAGCAAAGGGACTAGCGGGAGTTACAATGAGCAGTTCTTC.